A single sample gave rise to the 20 T cell receptor beta chains below, sequenced in a study of shared clonotypes between healthy human individuals. Using immunoSEQ multiplex PCR, the repertoire was profiled, and TCRdb retains in-frame clones only, with some absent. Here the sample spans more than 550,000 clones, under 95% being singletons. In the naive CD8 group, cells lacked CD45RO and were positively selected for CCR7, so terminally differentiated effector memory CD45RA+ cells were left out. The sequencing sample was made of naive CD8+ T cells sorted from blood. These receptors originate from a man in his thirties or forties in good health.

The J gene is TRBJ2-2, the V gene TRBV19; 9 bases fit TRBD1. The CDR3 consists of 16 residues. Trimming cost V 6 bases and J 4 bases; bases outside gene matches: 9. CDR1 is LNHDA, CDR2 SQIVND, per germline (reference sequence). CDR3 sequence (DNA): TGTGCCAGTAGGGATTGGGACAGGGATGCCACCGGGGAGCTGTTTTTT. It encodes CASRDWDRDATGELFF.

The CDR3 DNA sequence: TGTGCCAGCAGTGATCCGACGAGGACCGGGGAGCTGTTTTTT. Its translation is CASSDPTRTGELFF. J is TRBJ2-2 and V is TRBV25-1; unclear D gene. V was shortened by 3 bases and J by 5 bases, with 10 bases between the two germline ends. Germline loops: CDR1 MGHDK, CDR2 SYGVNS. The CDR3 loop spans 14 amino acids.

This clone occurred a few times. The chain links TRBV7-9 to TRBJ2-3; D uncertain. With 8 bases removed from V and 4 bases from J, the gap between germline ends came to 4 bases. This CDR3 has 10 residues. CDR1 is SEHNR and CDR2 is FQNEAQ in the germline V gene (reference sequence). CDR3 nucleotides: TGTGCCAGCGGGGCAGATACGCAGTATTTT. This codes for CASGADTQYF.

The chain is built from TRBV15 and TRBJ1-1; 7 bases map to TRBD1. The V gene's germline CDR1 is LNHNV and CDR2 YYDKDF (reference sequence). The CDR3 runs to 15 residues. With V trimmed by 0 bases and J by 0 bases, 1 base remained unmatched. The chain's CDR3 is CATSRDGQVNTEAFF. The CDR3 nucleotides read TGTGCCACCAGCAGAGATGGACAGGTGAACACTGAAGCTTTCTTT.

This rearrangement joins TRBV10-2 to TRBJ2-1; tentative D call: TRBD2 (5 bases). Germline V gene lookup returns CDR1 WSHSY and CDR2 SAAADI. V lost 8 bases to trimming and J lost 8 bases, with 10 bases between them. The CDR3 is 11 residues long. CDR3 loop: CASGLGHEQFF. The CDR3 bases are TGCGCCAGCGGACTGGGCCATGAGCAGTTCTTC.

This chain joins TRBV4-1 and TRBJ2-7; D may correspond to TRBD1 or TRBD2 (5 bases each). Germline CDR1 MGHRA, CDR2 YSYEKL. The CDR3 length is 14 residues. V gave up 3 bases and J gave up 2 bases, with 11 bases separating them. The CDR3 DNA sequence: TGCGCCAGCAGCCACCGGGACGGCACCTACGAGCAGTACTTC. Its translation is CASSHRDGTYEQYF.

V gene TRBV9 combines with J gene TRBJ2-1; weak D call: TRBD1 (6 bases). CDR1 and CDR2 (germline): SGDLS, YYNGEE. This CDR3 contains 16 residues. V was shortened by 0 bases and J by 4 bases, with 14 bases between the two germline ends. CDR3 nucleotides: TGTGCCAGCAGCGTAGCGAGCAGGGGATATTACAATGAGCAGTTCTTC. Its protein product is CASSVASRGYYNEQFF.

The chain links TRBV11-2 to TRBJ2-7, with D tentatively TRBD1 (6 bases). Trimming cost V 3 bases and J 5 bases, with 17 bases left between them. CDR1 and CDR2 (germline): SGHAT, FQNNGV. The length of the CDR3 is 15 residues. The CDR3 spells CASSFTTGYPHEQYF. The CDR3 bases are TGTGCCAGCAGCTTTACAACAGGGTACCCTCACGAGCAGTACTTC.

The chain is built from TRBV27 and TRBJ2-1; D is unclear. This CDR3 contains 13 residues. Germline V gene sequence: CDR1 MNHEY, CDR2 SMNVEV (reference sequence). V dropped 3 bases and J dropped 8 bases, with 11 bases sitting between them. CDR3 bases: TGTGCCAGCAGTTTCCGACTTGGGGATGAGCAGTTCTTC. The encoded protein is CASSFRLGDEQFF.

The rearrangement links TRBV29-1 to TRBJ2-7; 7 bases map to TRBD1. From germline, CDR1 is SQVTM and CDR2 ANQGSEA. The CDR3 length is 17 residues. The V segment lost 6 bases and the J segment 0 bases; nucleotides outside the gene matches: 17. CDR3 in amino acids: CSVEGAQGEVSSYEQYF. In nucleotides, the CDR3 is TGCAGCGTCGAGGGAGCGCAGGGGGAAGTAAGCTCCTACGAGCAGTACTTC.

This clone was picked up one time. This rearrangement joins TRBV14 to TRBJ2-2, with 11 nucleotides matching TRBD2. V lost 6 bases and J lost 7; bases outside the gene matches: 4. The CDR3 extends over 14 amino acids. Germline-derived CDR1 and CDR2 are SGHDN and FVKESK. The CDR3 sequence is CASSWLAGGGELFF. The CDR3 DNA follows: TGTGCCAGCAGTTGGCTAGCGGGAGGCGGGGAGCTGTTTTTT.

The V gene is TRBV29-1, the J gene TRBJ1-2; the match to TRBD1 covers 9 bases. Germline V lookup: CDR1 SQVTM, CDR2 ANQGSEA. The CDR3 consists of 17 residues. The V and J ends lost 5 bases and 7 bases, in that order; junction bases with no gene match: 20. The CDR3 here is CSVRPSSWTGDSSGYTF. DNA of the CDR3: TGCAGCGTTCGCCCTTCGAGCTGGACAGGGGATTCGAGTGGCTACACCTTC.

V is TRBV19 and J is TRBJ1-4; D ambiguous. Germline values: CDR1 LNHDA, CDR2 SQIVND (reference sequence). This CDR3 spans 16 amino acids. V lost 1 base to trimming and J lost 3 bases, with 12 bases between them. As DNA, the CDR3 is TGTGCCAGTAGTATAGGCCTCACAGCTCCTAATGAAAAACTGTTTTTT. Translation: CASSIGLTAPNEKLFF.

The rearrangement joins TRBV7-9 to TRBJ2-2; 9 bases are a match to TRBD2. The V gene end was trimmed by 2 bases and the J gene end by 6 bases; junction bases not matched to a gene: 4. There are 15 residues in the CDR3. Germline CDR1 SEHNR, CDR2 FQNEAQ (reference sequence). The DNA of the CDR3 is TGTGCCAGCAGCTTACAGCGGGAGGCCGCCGGGGAGCTGTTTTTT. It codes for CASSLQREAAGELFF.

The genes are TRBV5-8 and TRBJ2-1; no clear D. The CDR3 has 12 residues. The V gene's germline CDR1 is SGHTS and CDR2 YDEGEE. The V end was cut by 2 bases, the J end by 7 bases, with 7 bases between. The CDR3 spells CASSLLMNEQFF. CDR3 nucleotide sequence: TGTGCCAGCAGCTTACTTATGAATGAGCAGTTCTTC.

This sequence joins TRBV27 and TRBJ1-1, with TRBD1 as a possible D gene (5 bases). Germline V gives CDR1 MNHEY, CDR2 SMNVEV (reference sequence). Trimming left V 7 bases short and J 0 bases short, with 12 bases between. The CDR3 runs to 14 residues. The DNA of the CDR3 is TGTGCCAGCACCCCCGGGACTGTGAACACTGAAGCTTTCTTT. Translated, it gives CASTPGTVNTEAFF.

This chain joins TRBV29-1 and TRBJ2-1, with TRBD2 matching 9 bases. The V gene's germline CDR1 is SQVTM and CDR2 ANQGSEA. The V gene end was trimmed by 7 bases and the J gene end by 4 bases; junction bases not matched to a gene: 5. CDR3 length: 13 residues. The CDR3 sequence: CSGTSALYNEQFF. DNA for the CDR3: TGCAGCGGGACTAGCGCCCTATACAATGAGCAGTTCTTC.

This rearrangement joins TRBV10-3 to TRBJ2-7, with D uncertain. Trimming pared 3 bases from V and 5 bases from J, leaving 8 bases between. The V gene's germline CDR1 is ENHRY and CDR2 SYGVKD. This CDR3 comprises 12 residues. The CDR3 coding sequence is TGTGCCATCAGTGAACAATCTCACGAGCAGTACTTC. As protein: CAISEQSHEQYF.

This chain uses TRBV7-9 with TRBJ2-2; D is unresolved. The CDR3 runs 14 residues. V lost 5 bases and J 8 bases, leaving 15 bases between the germline ends. Germline assignment: CDR1 SEHNR and CDR2 FQNEAQ (reference sequence). Here the CDR3 reads CASSAGVSRGELFF. DNA of the CDR3: TGTGCCAGCAGCGCTGGGGTCTCCAGGGGGGAGCTGTTTTTT.

J is TRBJ1-3 and V is TRBV29-1; no clear D gene. Trimming stripped 1 base from V and 3 bases from J, with 7 bases between. This CDR3 spans 13 amino acids. Per germline, CDR1 SQVTM and CDR2 ANQGSEA. The CDR3 DNA sequence: TGCAGCGTTGAAGGAGATCTTGGAAACACCATATATTTT. Translated: CSVEGDLGNTIYF.